These T cell receptor beta chains were read from a single sample in a study of Tregs in tolerant kidney transplant recipients. Here immunoSEQ multiplex PCR was the method, and the copy in TCRdb shows in-frame clones only, minus some. The table has about 20,000 clones, 82% seen once. The sample was Tregs from blood. All receptors come from a human donor in good health. Both conserved end residues are part of each CDR3. The D gene is left open where the match is weak. Size values are once, few and many counts, or a class for expanded clones, and some rows have none.

-	-	TRBV28	CASSGEAEAFF
-	-	TRBV6-6	CASSFTRTVEQYF
-	-	TRBV18	CASSAPGTDTQYF
-	TRBD1	TRBV28	CASSPGTGVFSGQQYF
-	-	TRBV11-3	CASSSRQYNEQFF
-	TRBD1	TRBV7-2	CASSGTGPYEQYF
-	TRBD2	TRBV19	CASGVIAGGRGTQYF
-	TRBD2	TRBV19	CASSILGLAGGADTQYF
-	-	TRBV7-2	CASSSRQDNGNTIYF
-	TRBD2	TRBV7-9	CASGVAGGRGTQYF
-	-	TRBV19	CASRGLNTEAFF
-	TRBD1	TRBV5-1	CASSLTWDSENYGYTF
-	-	TRBV28	CASSSPGGEGTDTQYF
few	-	TRBV6-1	CASTTRIEQFF
few	-	TRBV2	CAVSGGTWSGYTF
-	-	TRBV6-6	CASRRESSYEQYF
few	-	TRBV10-1	CASKGGQGSSYEQYF
few	-	TRBV6-1	CASSRGGTKNEKLFF
-	TRBD1	TRBV19	CASSEGTGYTDTQYF
-	TRBD2	TRBV30	CAWSVGGESYEQYF
-	-	TRBV10-3	CAITLKKGYGYTF
-	-	TRBV25-1	CASSELRGGEAFF
-	-	TRBV9	CASSVGGFNSPLHF
-	TRBD1	TRBV7-2	CASSLESRDRAVPYF
-	-	TRBV7-2	CASSYGGGLGEQYF
-	-	TRBV11-3	CASSFRDEQYF
-	TRBD2	TRBV5-1	CASSPTLAGGRTDTQYF
-	-	TRBV7-3	CASSFRGTRSYNEQFF
-	TRBD2	TRBV27	CASSQGPGRRERYF
-	TRBD2	TRBV2	CASRKTSGAYEQYF
-	-	TRBV11-2	CASSLVQGFYTEAFF
-	-	TRBV6-5	CASSYGPLNSPLHF
-	TRBD2	TRBV2	CATTPIAGVVYEQYF
-	-	TRBV6-1	CASNRGPTQYF
-	TRBD2	TRBV7-2	CASSLAGGINTGELFF
few	-	TRBV7-3	CASSKSDGYNEQFF
-	-	TRBV7-9	CASSPRATGTEAFF
few	-	TRBV7-9	CASSLAGVHSPLHF
few	TRBD2	TRBV19	CASSTSSGPYEQYF
-	-	TRBV5-1	CASSLAPSFNYGYTF
-	-	TRBV9	CASSGNYSNQPQHF
-	-	TRBV6-5	CASSLDGANSPLHF
-	TRBD2	TRBV4-2	CASSQDEGSGGRLNTGELFF
-	-	TRBV6-5	CASRPLDSFYEQYF
-	TRBD1	TRBV5-4	CASSSGTGNTGELFF
-	TRBD2	TRBV9	CASRAGGPNAKNIQYF
few	-	TRBV30	CAWDISGNTIYF
-	-	TRBV6-1	CASSAGGSNQPQHF
-	-	TRBV18	CASSPTGYEQYF
-	-	TRBV6-6	CASGIRTDFTDTQYF
-	TRBD1	TRBV5-1	CASSPGTGEGDTQYF
-	TRBD1	TRBV5-1	CASREGQGPYGYTF
-	-	TRBV9	CASSGIGSPTDTQYF
-	-	TRBV6-4	CASSDQGTNSYEQYF
-	TRBD2	TRBV10-3	CATRYGGGGGDTQYF
-	-	TRBV6-6	CASSQRMSNQPQHF